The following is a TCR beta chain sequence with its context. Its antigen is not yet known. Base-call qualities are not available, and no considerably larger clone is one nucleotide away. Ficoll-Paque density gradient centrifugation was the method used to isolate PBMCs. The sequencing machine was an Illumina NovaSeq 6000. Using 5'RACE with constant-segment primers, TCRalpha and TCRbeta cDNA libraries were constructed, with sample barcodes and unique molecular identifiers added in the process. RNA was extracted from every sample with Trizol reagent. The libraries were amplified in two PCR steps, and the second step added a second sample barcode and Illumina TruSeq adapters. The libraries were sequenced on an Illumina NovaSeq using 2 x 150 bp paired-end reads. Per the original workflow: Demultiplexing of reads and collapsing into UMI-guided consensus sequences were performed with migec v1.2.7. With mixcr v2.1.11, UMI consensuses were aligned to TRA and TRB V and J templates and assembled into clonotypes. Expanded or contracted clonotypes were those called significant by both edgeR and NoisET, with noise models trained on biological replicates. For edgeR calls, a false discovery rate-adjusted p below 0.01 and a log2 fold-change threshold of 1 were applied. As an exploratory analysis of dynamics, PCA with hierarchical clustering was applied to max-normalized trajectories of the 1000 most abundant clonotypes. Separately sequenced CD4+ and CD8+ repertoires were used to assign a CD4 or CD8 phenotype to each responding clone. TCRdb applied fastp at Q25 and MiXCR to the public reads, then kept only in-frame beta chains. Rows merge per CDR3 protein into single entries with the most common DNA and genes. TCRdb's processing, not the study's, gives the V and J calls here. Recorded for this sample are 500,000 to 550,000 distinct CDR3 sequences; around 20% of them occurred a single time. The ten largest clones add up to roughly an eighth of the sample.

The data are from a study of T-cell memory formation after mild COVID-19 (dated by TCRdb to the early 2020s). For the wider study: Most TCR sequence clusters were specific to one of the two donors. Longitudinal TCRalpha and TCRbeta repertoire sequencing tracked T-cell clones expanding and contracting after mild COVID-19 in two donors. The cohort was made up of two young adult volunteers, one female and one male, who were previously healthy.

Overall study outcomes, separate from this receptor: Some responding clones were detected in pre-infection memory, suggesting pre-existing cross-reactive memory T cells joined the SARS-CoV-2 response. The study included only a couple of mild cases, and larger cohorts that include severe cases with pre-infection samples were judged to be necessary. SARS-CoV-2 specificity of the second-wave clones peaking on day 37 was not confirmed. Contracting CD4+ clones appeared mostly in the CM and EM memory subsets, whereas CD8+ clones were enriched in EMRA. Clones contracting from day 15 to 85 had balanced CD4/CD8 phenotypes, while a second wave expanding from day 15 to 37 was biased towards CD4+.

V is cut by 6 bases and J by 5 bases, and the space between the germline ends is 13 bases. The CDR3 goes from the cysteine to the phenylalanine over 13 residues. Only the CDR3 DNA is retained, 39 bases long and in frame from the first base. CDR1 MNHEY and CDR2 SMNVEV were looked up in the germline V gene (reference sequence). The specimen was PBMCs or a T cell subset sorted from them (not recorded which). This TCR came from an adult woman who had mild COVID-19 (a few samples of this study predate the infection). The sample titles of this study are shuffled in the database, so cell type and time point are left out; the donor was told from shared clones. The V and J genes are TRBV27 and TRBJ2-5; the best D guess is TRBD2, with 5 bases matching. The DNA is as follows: TGTGCCAGCAGGGACTCCTGGACGGAGACCCAGTACTTC. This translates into CASRDSWTETQYF.